The next 17 T cell receptor beta chains were all read from a single sample in a study of CD8+ T cells in alopecia areata. Once RNA had been extracted, it was reverse transcribed into cDNA to act as the sequencing template. Profiled with immunoSEQ multiplex PCR; TCRdb holds only in-frame clones, not every one. The sample has under 150,000 clones; about 46% are singletons. The sample taken for sequencing was NKG2D-low CD8+ T cells sorted from blood. The receptor source for this set is a human donor with alopecia areata.

This clone was detected only a few times. The CDR3 loop reads CASSSGLSYEQYF. The CDR3 nucleotides are TGTGCCAGCAGCTCGGGACTATCTTACGAGCAGTACTTC. This chain joins TRBV11-2 and TRBJ2-7; 7 bases align to TRBD2. Per germline, CDR1 SGHAT and CDR2 FQNNGV. The CDR3 extends over 13 amino acids. V trimming: 4 bases; J trimming: 4 bases; junction bases outside the gene matches: 4. Complete variable domain (other parts from reference TRBV11-2 and TRBJ2-7): EAGVAQSPRYKIIEKRQSVAFWCNPISGHATLYWYQQILGQGPKLLIQFQNNGVVDDSQLPKDRFSAERLKGVDSTLKIQPAKLEDSAVYLCASSSGLSYEQYFGPGTRLTVT.

The chain is built from TRBV27 and TRBJ1-1, with 8 positions matching TRBD1. This CDR3 comprises 15 residues. The germline gives CDR1 MNHEY, CDR2 SMNVEV (reference sequence). Unmatched junction bases numbered 4, after V lost 2 bases and J lost 2 bases. This CDR3 reads CASSLQTGANTEAFF. The CDR3 DNA follows: TGTGCCAGCAGTTTACAGACAGGGGCCAACACTGAAGCTTTCTTT.

The J gene is TRBJ1-5, the V gene TRBV29-1; D remains unclear. The V gene's germline CDR1 is SQVTM and CDR2 ANQGSEA. The CDR3 is 12 residues long. Trimming shortened V by 7 bases and J by 5 bases, and 12 bases separated the two germline ends. The CDR3 region is CSARTADQPQHF. For the CDR3, the DNA is TGCAGCGCCCGAACAGCGGATCAGCCCCAGCATTTT.

The chain couples TRBV27 to TRBJ1-2, with TRBD1 identical over 7 bases. Trimming at V came to 10 bases and at J to 4 bases, leaving 6 bases not matched to a gene. Germline-derived CDR1 and CDR2 are MNHEY and SMNVEV (reference sequence). The CDR3 runs to 12 residues. This chain's CDR3 is CATWTGGYGYTF. CDR3 DNA sequence: TGTGCCACCTGGACAGGCGGCTATGGCTACACCTTC.

The V gene is TRBV9, the J gene TRBJ1-2; TRBD1 matches 7 bases. The V segment lost 4 bases and the J segment 8 bases; nucleotides outside the gene matches: 11. The CDR3 is 14 residues long. CDR1 is SGDLS, CDR2 YYNGEE, per germline. CDR3 sequence reads: CASSMVQGGRGYTF. In DNA, the CDR3 is TGTGCCAGCAGCATGGTTCAGGGGGGAAGAGGCTACACCTTC.

This clone was observed a handful of times. This sample includes further DNA sequences coding for the same CDR3. The chain links TRBV29-1 to TRBJ2-2, with a weak D call TRBD1 (6 bases). The CDR3 contains 14 residues. Germline loops: CDR1 SQVTM, CDR2 ANQGSEA. The V gene lost 4 bases and the J gene lost 0 bases, with 9 bases spanning the gap. The CDR3 bases are TGCAGCGTTGTGGGGACAACGAACACCGGGGAGCTGTTTTTT. Translating it yields CSVVGTTNTGELFF.

The sample holds a few counts of this clone. The chain combines TRBV19 with TRBJ2-2, with D tentatively TRBD1 or TRBD2 (5 bases each). Trimming took off 3 bases at V and 6 bases at J, with 8 bases between the two ends. Germline-derived CDR1 and CDR2 are LNHDA and SQIVND (reference sequence). This CDR3 spans 13 amino acids. The CDR3 bases are TGTGCCAGTAGTATGGGGGAGCCCGGGGAGCTGTTTTTT. Translating gives CASSMGEPGELFF.

The J gene is TRBJ2-4, the V gene TRBV27; possibly TRBD1 or TRBD2 for D (5 bases each). CDR3 size: 15 residues. Trimming removed 5 bases at V and 2 bases at J, with 13 bases between. Looked up from germline, CDR1 is MNHEY and CDR2 is SMNVEV (reference sequence). In DNA, the CDR3 is TGTGCCAGCAGTCCTATACCGGGACCCAAAAACATTCAGTACTTC. Translating gives CASSPIPGPKNIQYF.

The V and J genes are TRBV29-1 and TRBJ2-7; maybe TRBD1 (5 bases). The V end was cut by 6 bases, the J end by 0 bases, with 15 bases between. The CDR3 has 14 residues. The germline V gene has CDR1 SQVTM and CDR2 ANQGSEA. DNA for the CDR3: TGCAGCGTCTCTGGGGCGCAGAGCTCCTACGAGCAGTACTTC. Protein product: CSVSGAQSSYEQYF.

In this sample, this clone turned up a few times. This chain joins TRBV29-1 and TRBJ2-1; D is ambiguous. This CDR3 has 12 amino acids. Germline V gene sequence: CDR1 SQVTM, CDR2 ANQGSEA. Trimming stripped 3 bases from V and 4 bases from J, with 7 bases between. The DNA for the CDR3 is TGCAGCGTTGAGGAAGAATACAATGAGCAGTTCTTC. Translating gives CSVEEEYNEQFF.

This clone was observed a few times. V usage is TRBV13 and J usage is TRBJ2-1; 8 bases align to TRBD2. Germline lookup yields CDR1 PRHDT and CDR2 FYEKMQ (reference sequence). CDR3 length equals 15 residues. J lost 7 bases, V lost 0 bases, and 5 bases had no gene match. CDR3 region: CASSLGVIAGNEQFF. CDR3 nucleotides: TGTGCCAGCAGCTTAGGCGTAATAGCGGGGAATGAGCAGTTCTTC.

In its sample, this clone was seen a few times. The chain has TRBV2 and TRBJ2-3, with a possible D match to TRBD2 (6 bases). The germline V gene encodes CDR1 SNHLY and CDR2 FYNNEI. This CDR3 spans 15 amino acids. V dropped 4 bases and J dropped 1 base, with 12 bases sitting between them. DNA of the CDR3: TGTGCCAGCAGTGCAAGCGGGCCCCGCACAGATACGCAGTATTTT. It specifies CASSASGPRTDTQYF.

This clone showed up just a few times. The V gene is TRBV29-1, the J gene TRBJ2-1; D might be TRBD2 (5 bases). Deletions cut 7 bases from V and 6 bases from J, with 19 bases between. Germline V CDR1 and CDR2: SQVTM, ANQGSEA. CDR3 length: 14 residues. The CDR3 is CSAEGLDFSNEQFF. In DNA form, the CDR3 reads TGCAGCGCCGAGGGTCTAGATTTTTCCAATGAGCAGTTCTTC.

In this sample, this clone turned up a few times. The CDR3: CASKWGNEQFF. The CDR3 DNA is TGCGCCAGCAAGTGGGGGAATGAGCAGTTCTTC. The chain employs TRBV5-1 and TRBJ2-1, with D perhaps given as TRBD1 or TRBD2 (5 bases each). This CDR3 is 11 amino acids long. V shed 6 bases and J shed 7 bases, with 8 bases lying between them. CDR1 is SGHRS and CDR2 is YFSETQ in the germline V gene.

The J gene is TRBJ2-1, the V gene TRBV29-1, with TRBD1 identical over 10 bases. The CDR3 loop spans 15 amino acids. Germline trimming cut 1 base from V and 3 bases from J; bases unmatched to any gene: 3. Germline CDR1 and CDR2: SQVTM and ANQGSEA. CDR3 sequence (DNA): TGCAGCGTTGAAGCATGGACAGGGGGCTACAATGAGCAGTTCTTC. It is translated as CSVEAWTGGYNEQFF.

The rearrangement links TRBV6-1 to TRBJ1-2; D may be TRBD1 (5 bases). The CDR3 extends over 13 amino acids. Trimming removed 10 bases from V and 5 bases from J, with 17 bases in between. Germline CDR1 and CDR2: MNHNS and SASEGT. CDR3 amino acids: CATMGGDRYGYTF. As DNA, the CDR3 is TGTGCCACCATGGGGGGAGACCGATATGGCTACACCTTC.

The chain links TRBV29-1 to TRBJ1-2, with D possibly TRBD1 on 5 matching bases. In germline, CDR1 is SQVTM, CDR2 ANQGSEA. There are 13 residues in the CDR3. The germline V and J ends were trimmed by 5 bases and 6 bases, with 16 bases remaining between them. CDR3 nucleotide sequence: TGCAGCGTTATGTCGGGGGGAACGGATGGCTACACCTTC. It encodes CSVMSGGTDGYTF.